These 30 T cell receptor beta chains came from one sample sequenced in a study of shared clonotypes between healthy human individuals. It was CD45RO-negative cells, positively selected for CCR7, that made up naive CD8 cells, with terminally differentiated effector memory CD45RA+ cells excluded. Here immunoSEQ multiplex PCR was the method, and the copy in TCRdb shows in-frame clones only, minus some. In the table there are hundreds of thousands of clones, about 96% of which are singletons. The sample taken for sequencing was naive CD8+ T cells sorted from blood. The receptors derive from a man aged 25 to 45 in good health.

V is TRBV28 and J is TRBJ2-7; a weak D match, TRBD1 (6 bases). The CDR3 contains 13 residues. Germline V gene lookup returns CDR1 MDHEN and CDR2 SYDVKM. Trimming took 4 bases from V and 4 from J, leaving 11 bases between them. CDR3 coding DNA: TGTGCCAGCAGTTGGGGACAAGCGTACGAGCAGTACTTC. Translation: CASSWGQAYEQYF.

In regard to this clone: Other DNA sequences of this sample code for an identical CDR3. The genes are TRBV7-9 and TRBJ2-5, with a weak D call TRBD1 (5 bases). Trimming cost V 1 base and J 2 bases, with 8 bases left between them. The germline CDR1 and CDR2 sequences are SEHNR and FQNEAQ (reference sequence). CDR3 length equals 14 residues. Here the CDR3 reads CASSLVNRQETQYF. Written as DNA, the CDR3 is TGTGCCAGCAGCTTAGTAAACAGGCAAGAGACCCAGTACTTC.

This clone was found once. The chain links TRBV9 to TRBJ2-1, with TRBD2 matching over 8 bases. J gave up 6 bases and V 1 base, and 9 bases lay outside the gene matches. The CDR3 loop spans 16 amino acids. The germline CDR1 and CDR2 sequences are SGDLS and YYNGEE. The CDR3 sequence is CASSVFKREPINEQFF. CDR3 DNA: TGTGCCAGCAGCGTATTTAAGCGGGAGCCCATCAATGAGCAGTTCTTC.

The CDR3 nucleotides read TGCGCCAGCAGCCTCCGGAGCGGGGAGCAGTTCTTC. It encodes CASSLRSGEQFF. This chain connects TRBV4-1 to TRBJ2-1; a weak D match, TRBD2 (6 bases). V was clipped by 4 bases and J by 10 bases, with 11 bases between them. Looked up from germline, CDR1 is MGHRA and CDR2 is YSYEKL. CDR3 length: 12 residues.

This chain joins TRBV11-2 and TRBJ2-2, with D perhaps TRBD2 (6 bases). This CDR3 comprises 18 residues. Looked up from germline, CDR1 is SGHAT and CDR2 is FQNNGV. Deletions cut 2 bases from V and 4 bases from J, with 20 bases between. CDR3 coding DNA: TGTGCCAGCAGCTTAAATGGAGGGAGCGGAACACTCACCGGGGAGCTGTTTTTT. Translated, it gives CASSLNGGSGTLTGELFF.

The rearrangement uses TRBV21-1 and TRBJ1-1; the DNA was not used to check the table's D call, TRBD1. TRBV21-1 is a recognized pseudogene. This CDR3 contains 13 residues. This CDR3 reads CASGTPGQFEAFF. DNA for the CDR3: TGTGCCAGCGGCACTCCGGGACAGTTTGAAGCTTTCTTT.

This clone was detected only a few times. The rearrangement links TRBV11-3 to TRBJ2-2; D is unresolved. The CDR3 is 15 amino acids. V dropped 4 bases and J dropped 0 bases, with 9 bases sitting between them. In germline, CDR1 is SGHNT, CDR2 YENEEA. CDR3 bases: TGTGCCAGCAGCTCCTATGACGCGAACACCGGGGAGCTGTTTTTT. Protein product: CASSSYDANTGELFF. The full variable domain, completed using reference TRBV11-3 and TRBJ2-2, is EAGVVQSPRYKIIEKKQPVAFWCNPISGHNTLYWYLQNLGQGPELLIRYENEEAVDDSQLPKDRFSAERLKGVDSTLKIQPAELGDSAVYLCASSSYDANTGELFFGEGSRLTVL.

The chain links TRBV7-9 to TRBJ1-5; 7 bases are shared with TRBD1. The CDR3 totals 15 residues. Losses at the gene ends were 5 bases for V and 3 bases for J; bases not matched to a gene: 7. Germline values: CDR1 SEHNR, CDR2 FQNEAQ (reference sequence). The CDR3 is CASSVTGAPNQPQHF. The CDR3 DNA sequence: TGTGCCAGCAGCGTTACAGGGGCCCCCAATCAGCCCCAGCATTTT.

This chain links TRBV11-2 with TRBJ1-1; a weak D match, TRBD1 (5 bases). Looked up from germline, CDR1 is SGHAT and CDR2 is FQNNGV. V lost 5 bases and J lost 2, with 12 bases in between. This CDR3 region has 14 residues. The CDR3: CASSAGPYNTEAFF. The CDR3 coding sequence is TGTGCCAGCAGCGCAGGGCCATACAACACTGAAGCTTTCTTT. Using reference TRBV11-2 and TRBJ1-1 for the parts outside the CDR3, the full variable domain is EAGVAQSPRYKIIEKRQSVAFWCNPISGHATLYWYQQILGQGPKLLIQFQNNGVVDDSQLPKDRFSAERLKGVDSTLKIQPAKLEDSAVYLCASSAGPYNTEAFFGQGTRLTVV.

The chain recombines TRBV6-1 with TRBJ1-5; D is ambiguous. V lost 1 base to trimming and J lost 3 bases, with 10 bases between them. This CDR3 has 15 amino acids. Germline V gives CDR1 MNHNS, CDR2 SASEGT. The CDR3, as DNA: TGTGCCAGCAGTGAAGTAGAGGGCGTCAATCAGCCCCAGCATTTT. Residues: CASSEVEGVNQPQHF.

The V call is TRBV6-5, the J call TRBJ2-7; 7 nucleotides agree with TRBD1. The V gene's germline CDR1 is MNHEY and CDR2 SVGAGI. V was clipped by 5 bases and J by 10 bases; unmatched bases: 14. This CDR3 is 14 amino acids long. CDR3 residues: CASSLGTANREQYF. The CDR3 nucleotides are TGTGCCAGCAGTCTAGGGACAGCCAATCGGGAACAGTACTTC.

CDR3 DNA sequence: TGTGCCAGCAGTTGGGGCGGGGTGGCCTACGAGCAGTACTTC. It yields the protein CASSWGGVAYEQYF. V usage is TRBV27 and J usage is TRBJ2-7; maybe TRBD2 (6 bases). Germline V lookup: CDR1 MNHEY, CDR2 SMNVEV (reference sequence). The CDR3 is 14 amino acids. V dropped 4 bases and J dropped 2 bases, with 12 bases sitting between them.

The V gene is TRBV11-2, the J gene TRBJ2-7; 13 bases are a match to TRBD2. The CDR3 totals 16 residues. The germline V gene encodes CDR1 SGHAT and CDR2 FQNNGV. Trimming took 1 base from V and 2 from J; bases not matched to a gene: 2. The chain's CDR3 is CASSLGTSGRTYEQYF. As DNA, the CDR3 is TGTGCCAGCAGCTTAGGGACTAGCGGGAGAACCTACGAGCAGTACTTC.

The rearrangement joins TRBV7-3 to TRBJ2-5, with D possibly called TRBD1 or TRBD2 (6 bases each). Per the germline V gene, CDR1 is SGHTA and CDR2 is FQGTGA. Trimming shortened V by 3 bases and J by 5 bases, and 13 bases separated the two germline ends. The CDR3 has 14 amino acids. This chain's CDR3 is CASSFIGGSETQYF. The DNA for the CDR3 is TGTGCCAGCAGCTTCATAGGGGGGAGTGAGACCCAGTACTTC.

The chain has TRBV6-6 and TRBJ2-3, with 9 bases aligning to TRBD2. J gave up 5 bases and V 9 bases, and 6 bases lay outside the gene matches. Germline CDR1 is MNHNY and CDR2 is SVGAGI (reference sequence). This CDR3 has 13 residues. DNA for the CDR3: TGTGCCAGTTTAGCGGGAGATGAAGATACGCAGTATTTT. This codes for CASLAGDEDTQYF.

This chain links TRBV15 with TRBJ2-1; TRBD1 matches at 7 bases. The CDR3 runs 16 residues. V shed 2 bases, J shed 3 bases, and the junction held 7 bases outside the gene matches. Germline CDR1 LNHNV, CDR2 YYDKDF (reference sequence). CDR3 in amino acids: CATSRPRQGLYNEQFF. The CDR3 DNA sequence: TGTGCCACCAGCAGACCCCGACAGGGTCTCTACAATGAGCAGTTCTTC. Full variable domain (remainder filled in from reference TRBV15 and TRBJ2-1): DAMVIQNPRYQVTQFGKPVTLSCSQTLNHNVMYWYQQKSSQAPKLLFHYYDKDFNNEADTPDNFQSRRPNTSFCFLDIRSPGLGDTAMYLCATSRPRQGLYNEQFFGPGTRLTVL.

This chain connects TRBV6-1 to TRBJ2-7; tentatively, D is TRBD1 (6 bases). This CDR3 region has 14 residues. V shed 1 base and J shed 6 bases, with 13 bases lying between them. Germline CDR1 MNHNS, CDR2 SASEGT. CDR3 sequence reads: CASSEVTGNSEQYF. Written as DNA, the CDR3 is TGTGCCAGCAGTGAAGTCACAGGGAACTCCGAGCAGTACTTC.

In nucleotides, the CDR3 is TGTGCCAGCAGCTTTGTAGGGGTCGAGCAGTACTTC. Its translation is CASSFVGVEQYF. The chain joins TRBV7-9 to TRBJ2-7; possibly TRBD1 for D (5 bases). This CDR3 is built from 12 residues. V was pared by 3 bases and J by 6 bases, with 9 bases between. Germline CDR1 is SEHNR and CDR2 is FQNEAQ (reference sequence).

The genes are TRBV7-9 and TRBJ2-7, with 8 nucleotides matching TRBD1. CDR1 is SEHNR, CDR2 FQNEAQ, per germline (reference sequence). J was trimmed by 3 bases and V by 5 bases; bases with no gene match: 18. CDR3 length: 18 amino acids. Here the CDR3 DNA reads TGTGCCAGCAGCGCTCCAGTACAGGGGGTATTACCTAACTACGAGCAGTACTTC. This gives the protein CASSAPVQGVLPNYEQYF.

The chain recombines TRBV6-5 with TRBJ1-2, with TRBD1 matching 7 bases. The V gene's germline CDR1 is MNHEY and CDR2 SVGAGI. This CDR3 has 15 residues. V was pared by 0 bases and J by 3 bases, with 4 bases of the junction left unmatched. The DNA for the CDR3 is TGTGCCAGCAGTTACTCCGCGACAGGGTACTATGGCTACACCTTC. This codes for CASSYSATGYYGYTF.

The rearrangement uses TRBV18 and TRBJ1-4, with a weak D call TRBD1 (5 bases). CDR1 is KGHSH, CDR2 LQKENI, per germline. V lost 4 bases, J lost 4 bases, and 13 bases lay in between. This CDR3 spans 15 amino acids. CDR3 amino acids: CASSLGRQLNEKLFF. CDR3 DNA: TGTGCCAGCTCACTCGGTCGACAGCTTAATGAAAAACTGTTTTTT. Variable domain in full (rest from reference TRBV18 and TRBJ1-4): NAGVMQNPRHLVRRRGQEARLRCSPMKGHSHVYWYRQLPEEGLKFMVYLQKENIIDESGMPKERFSAEFPKEGPSILRIQQVVRGDSAAYFCASSLGRQLNEKLFFGSGTQLSVL.

About this clone: Other DNA sequences within the sample encode an identical CDR3. The V and J genes are TRBV29-1 and TRBJ2-1; D not certain. Germline V CDR1 and CDR2: SQVTM, ANQGSEA. V was clipped by 2 bases and J by 7 bases, with 6 bases between them. The CDR3 spans 11 residues. The CDR3 DNA reads as TGCAGCGTTGAATCGGGTAATGAGCAGTTCTTC. As protein: CSVESGNEQFF.

The V call is TRBV28, the J call TRBJ2-5, with D perhaps assigned TRBD1 or TRBD2 (5 bases each). The CDR3 extends over 13 amino acids. Per germline, CDR1 MDHEN and CDR2 SYDVKM. Trimming shortened V by 6 bases and J by 0 bases, and 8 bases separated the two germline ends. The chain's CDR3 is CASSRDHQETQYF. DNA of the CDR3: TGTGCCAGCAGCCGGGACCACCAAGAGACCCAGTACTTC.

This clone was seen a single time. The genes are TRBV6-5 and TRBJ2-7; no clear D. The CDR3 has 13 residues. Germline V gene sequence: CDR1 MNHEY, CDR2 SVGAGI. Between the trimmed V and J ends, which lost 5 bases and 1 base, there was a span of 9 bases. CDR3 sequence (DNA): TGTGCCAGCAGTCTAACGTCTTCCTACGAGCAGTACTTC. Amino acid sequence: CASSLTSSYEQYF.

The CDR3 loop reads CAIRRGLGYYEQYF. In DNA, the CDR3 is TGTGCCATCCGTCGGGGGTTAGGTTACTACGAGCAGTACTTC. The chain joins TRBV10-3 to TRBJ2-7; D is possibly TRBD2 (6 bases). Germline CDR1 is ENHRY and CDR2 is SYGVKD. CDR3 size: 14 residues. V lost 8 bases, J lost 3 bases, and 17 bases lay in between.

The chain carries TRBV25-1 and TRBJ1-4; no clear D. Trimming removed 8 bases from V and 10 bases from J, with 14 bases in between. Germline CDR1 reads MGHDK; CDR2 reads SYGVNS. This CDR3 region has 12 residues. This chain's CDR3 is CASSDPTGKLFF. In DNA, the CDR3 is TGTGCCAGCTCGGACCCGACTGGAAAACTGTTTTTT.

The chain combines TRBV11-2 with TRBJ1-4; D uncertain. Trimming took off 1 base at V and 6 bases at J, with 12 bases between the two ends. Germline values: CDR1 SGHAT, CDR2 FQNNGV. CDR3 length equals 15 residues. The CDR3 reads CASSLGQLLYEKLFF. The CDR3 coding sequence is TGTGCCAGCAGCTTAGGGCAGCTCCTATATGAAAAACTGTTTTTT.

Comments on this clone: The identical CDR3 is also encoded by other nucleotide sequences in the sample. V usage is TRBV11-2 and J usage is TRBJ2-1; possibly TRBD2 for D (6 bases). Deletions cut 0 bases from V and 3 bases from J, with 6 bases between. Germline loops: CDR1 SGHAT, CDR2 FQNNGV. This CDR3 comprises 14 residues. This CDR3 reads CASSLEGGYNEQFF. CDR3 bases: TGTGCCAGCAGCTTAGAGGGGGGCTACAATGAGCAGTTCTTC.

The chain links TRBV9 to TRBJ1-2; no definite D call. V shed 0 bases and J shed 3 bases, with 6 bases lying between them. This CDR3 has 13 amino acids. Germline V CDR1 and CDR2: SGDLS, YYNGEE. The CDR3 sequence is CASSVDGYYGYTF. CDR3 DNA sequence: TGTGCCAGCAGCGTAGACGGGTACTATGGCTACACCTTC. Supplemented by reference TRBV9 and TRBJ1-2, the full variable domain reads DSGVTQTPKHLITATGQRVTLRCSPRSGDLSVYWYQQSLDQGLQFLIQYYNGEERAKGNILERFSAQQFPDLHSELNLSSLELGDSALYFCASSVDGYYGYTFGSGTRLTVV.

The DNA for the CDR3 is TGTGCCAGCCTTCACCATGAGCAGTTCTTC. It encodes CASLHHEQFF. The V and J genes are TRBV2 and TRBJ2-1; D not resolved. This CDR3 is 10 amino acids long. CDR1 and CDR2 from the germline V gene are SNHLY and FYNNEI. The V gene lost 8 bases and the J gene lost 8 bases, with 7 bases spanning the gap.